This entry features one TCR beta chain sequence. Its antigen is undetermined. The read ends 3 residues shy of where the CDR3 ends; the end is completed using the germline J gene. Repertoires were generated with immunoSEQ multiplex PCR, while TCRdb's copy carries only in-frame clones and drops some. Its clone listing holds about 20,000 clones. These data originate in a study of T cells in women clearing cervical HPV infection. The overall study: Women with histologically confirmed HPV16-related CIN3 or worse, 2 with invasive cancer, served as cases. For cases, blood was sampled a median approximately 150 days after lesion detection, interquartile range 90 to 200 days. Overall study findings and caveats: Effector/memory and HPV-specific T cells were not isolated, and association timing is unknown. CIN3+ cases had significantly higher TCR richness than controls; evenness did not differ.

Trimming removed 6 bases from V and 6 bases from J; junction bases left unmatched: 6. There are 14 residues in the CDR3. CDR1 LNHDA and CDR2 SQIVND come from the germline V gene (reference sequence). Sequencing was performed on blood buffy coat. This receptor was obtained from a woman between 18 and 69 years old with a cervical HPV16 infection that either progressed to CIN3+ or cleared (not recorded which). This chain joins TRBV19 and TRBJ2-1, with 9 bases fitting TRBD2. This CDR3 reads CASRSGGSSNEQFF. Incomplete CDR3 DNA: TGTGCCAGTAGGAGCGGGGGGTCTTCCAATGAG.